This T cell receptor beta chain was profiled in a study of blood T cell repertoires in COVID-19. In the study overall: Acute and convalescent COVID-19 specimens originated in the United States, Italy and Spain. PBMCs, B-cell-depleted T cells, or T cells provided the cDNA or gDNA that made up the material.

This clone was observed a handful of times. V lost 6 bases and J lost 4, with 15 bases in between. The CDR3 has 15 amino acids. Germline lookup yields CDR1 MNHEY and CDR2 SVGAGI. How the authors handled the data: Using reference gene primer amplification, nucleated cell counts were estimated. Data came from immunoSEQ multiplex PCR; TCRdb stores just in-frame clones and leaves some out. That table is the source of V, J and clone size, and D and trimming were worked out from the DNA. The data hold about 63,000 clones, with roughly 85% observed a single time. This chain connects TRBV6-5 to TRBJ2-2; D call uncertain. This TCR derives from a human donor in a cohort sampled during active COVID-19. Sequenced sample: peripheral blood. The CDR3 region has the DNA TGTGCCAGCAGCCTCTATCTACAGTCCACCGGGGAGCTGTTTTTT. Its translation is CASSLYLQSTGELFF.